These 25 T cell receptor beta chains were all obtained from the same sample, sequenced in a study of cytomegalovirus exposure and HLA in healthy donors. The PCR used 60 Vbeta and 13 Jbeta primers. Clones were read by immunoSEQ multiplex PCR, and TCRdb kept only the in-frame ones, dropping some. Of over 150,000 clones listed, about 83% are singletons. Specimen: PBMCs. All receptors come from a woman between 40 and 55 years old in good health and CMV-seronegative.

The J gene is TRBJ1-2, the V gene TRBV5-1, with 8 bases lining up with TRBD1. This CDR3 spans 13 amino acids. Germline lookup yields CDR1 SGHRS and CDR2 YFSETQ. Germline trimming cut 4 bases from V and 5 bases from J; bases unmatched to any gene: 4. The CDR3 DNA reads as TGCGCCAGCAGCATGGACAGGGCATATGGCTACACCTTC. Translating it yields CASSMDRAYGYTF.

In its sample, this clone was seen a few times. The chain joins TRBV5-4 to TRBJ2-5, with 9 bases fitting TRBD2. There are 16 residues in the CDR3. With V trimmed by 0 bases and J by 6 bases, 9 bases remained unmatched. Germline CDR1 reads SGHNT; CDR2 reads YYREEE (reference sequence). The CDR3, as DNA: TGTGCCAGCAGCTTGGGGGTAGCGGGGGCGGAAAAGACCCAGTACTTC. Residues: CASSLGVAGAEKTQYF.

J is TRBJ2-1 and V is TRBV6-4; 9 bases match TRBD1. With 6 bases clipped from V and 8 bases from J, the junction kept 11 bases outside the gene matches. The germline gives CDR1 MRHNA, CDR2 SNTAGT. The CDR3 totals 15 residues. This CDR3 is CASSVGTGKSYEQFF. The CDR3 DNA reads TGTGCCAGCAGCGTTGGGACAGGGAAAAGTTATGAGCAGTTCTTC.

This chain connects TRBV27 to TRBJ2-1; TRBD1 aligns across 7 bases. The length of the CDR3 is 15 residues. J gave up 6 bases and V 7 bases, and 12 bases lay outside the gene matches. Germline loops: CDR1 MNHEY, CDR2 SMNVEV (reference sequence). This CDR3 reads CASTRSGTVLNEQFF. The CDR3 DNA sequence: TGTGCCAGCACCCGATCCGGGACAGTTCTCAATGAGCAGTTCTTC.

The V gene is TRBV2, the J gene TRBJ1-5, with 7 nucleotides matching TRBD1. The CDR3 spans 14 residues. Losses at the gene ends were 3 bases for V and 6 bases for J; bases not matched to a gene: 5. Germline V gives CDR1 SNHLY, CDR2 FYNNEI. As DNA, the CDR3 is TGTGCCAGCAGTGAGGGGCAGGGGGGTCAGCCCCAGCATTTT. Residues: CASSEGQGGQPQHF.

To note about this clone: Other DNA sequences in this specimen translate into the identical CDR3. This chain links TRBV6-5 with TRBJ2-5; TRBD1 matches 10 bases. CDR3 length: 15 residues. Trimming took 2 bases from V and 5 from J; bases not matched to a gene: 5. Germline CDR1 reads MNHEY; CDR2 reads SVGAGI. The CDR3 DNA sequence: TGTGCCAGCAGTTACCCGGGACAGGGGAGGGAGACCCAGTACTTC. This encodes CASSYPGQGRETQYF.

The V call is TRBV2, the J call TRBJ2-5; D may be TRBD1 (6 bases). Trimming shortened V by 6 bases and J by 4 bases, and 12 bases separated the two germline ends. CDR1 SNHLY and CDR2 FYNNEI come from the germline V gene. This CDR3 has 13 residues. The CDR3 bases are TGTGCCAGCAGGGGGGACAACGGAGAGACCCAGTACTTC. It translates to CASRGDNGETQYF.

Of note for this clone: At one boundary the junction diverges from the germline segment, which might be a read error. The chain has TRBV7-7 and TRBJ2-3, with D tentatively TRBD1 (6 bases). The CDR3 is 15 residues long. Germline lookup yields CDR1 SSHAT and CDR2 FNYEAQ (reference sequence). CDR3 region: CASSSSIDRTDTQYF. The CDR3 bases are TGTGCTAGCAGCTCCTCAATCGACAGGACAGATACGCAGTATTTT.

The V call is TRBV5-3, the J call TRBJ1-1; the D is unclear. TRBV5-3 is an ORF, with its function uncertain. V shed 5 bases and J shed 3 bases, with 11 bases lying between them. The CDR3 loop spans 13 amino acids. CDR3 coding DNA: TGTGCCAGAAGACCAACCGGGGACACTGAAGCTTTCTTT. Its translation is CARRPTGDTEAFF.

This chain connects TRBV11-2 to TRBJ2-7; 8 bases map to TRBD2. Trimming removed 0 bases from V and 3 bases from J; junction bases left unmatched: 7. Germline V gives CDR1 SGHAT, CDR2 FQNNGV. This CDR3 spans 16 amino acids. The chain's CDR3 is CASSLDRAGVLYEQYF. The DNA for the CDR3 is TGTGCCAGCAGCTTAGATCGAGCGGGGGTCCTCTACGAGCAGTACTTC.

This clone was picked up one time. CDR3 in DNA: TGTGCCAGCAGTCGGGACTTAGGCTCCTACAATGAGCAGTTCTTC. Protein: CASSRDLGSYNEQFF. The chain employs TRBV2 and TRBJ2-1, with D maybe TRBD2 (6 bases). Germline lookup yields CDR1 SNHLY and CDR2 FYNNEI. V was shortened by 5 bases and J by 0 bases, with 11 bases between the two germline ends. The CDR3 length is 15 residues.

V is TRBV5-8 and J is TRBJ1-1, with TRBD1 as a possible D gene (6 bases). Germline V gives CDR1 SGHTS, CDR2 YDEGEE. The V and J ends lost 4 bases and 5 bases respectively, with 12 bases between them. CDR3 size: 13 residues. The CDR3: CASSPPGTTEAFF. The CDR3 nucleotides read TGTGCCAGCAGCCCGCCTGGGACAACTGAAGCTTTCTTT. Supplemented by reference TRBV5-8 and TRBJ1-1, the full variable domain reads EAGVTQSPTHLIKTRGQQATLRCSPISGHTSVYWYQQALGLGLQFLLWYDEGEERNRGNFPPRFSGRQFPNYSSELNVNALELEDSALYLCASSPPGTTEAFFGQGTRLTVV.

The genes are TRBV5-6 and TRBJ2-2, with no clear D. CDR3 size: 15 residues. The V gene lost 0 bases and the J gene lost 6 bases, with 12 bases spanning the gap. Germline CDR1 reads SGHDT; CDR2 reads YYEEEE. The CDR3 DNA reads as TGTGCCAGCAGCTTGGGACCCTTAAGCGCCGGGGAGCTGTTTTTT. It is translated as CASSLGPLSAGELFF.

The rearrangement links TRBV11-2 to TRBJ2-7; no clear D gene. The CDR3 is 13 residues long. CDR1 is SGHAT, CDR2 FQNNGV, per germline. V was pared by 2 bases and J by 5 bases, with 10 bases between. The CDR3 DNA is TGTGCCAGCAGCTTATCCGAGCGTAACGAGCAGTACTTC. This translates into CASSLSERNEQYF.

This chain connects TRBV28 to TRBJ1-2, with TRBD1 as a possible D gene (5 bases). V dropped 3 bases and J dropped 8 bases, with 25 bases sitting between them. Germline CDR1 and CDR2: MDHEN and SYDVKM. The CDR3 is 17 amino acids. The CDR3 DNA sequence: TGTGCCAGCAGTTTCCCCGCGGGCGGGGCAGAACGCTTGGGCTACACCTTC. Translation: CASSFPAGGAERLGYTF.

The J gene is TRBJ2-3, the V gene TRBV5-1; D unresolved. V lost 0 bases and J lost 3, with 11 bases in between. From germline, CDR1 is SGHRS and CDR2 YFSETQ. This CDR3 region has 15 residues. The CDR3 bases are TGCGCCAGCAGCTTGGTGCGGCAGACTACAGATACGCAGTATTTT. Protein: CASSLVRQTTDTQYF.

V and J are TRBV4-1 and TRBJ2-7, with 13 bases identical to TRBD2. Germline V gene lookup returns CDR1 MGHRA and CDR2 YSYEKL. V was pared by 4 bases and J by 4 bases, with 13 bases of the junction left unmatched. There are 18 residues in the CDR3. CDR3 DNA: TGCGCCAGCAGCCCTGGGACTAGCGGGACTGGGCGACTGTACGAGCAGTACTTC. Protein: CASSPGTSGTGRLYEQYF.

This clone was seen just once. The junction shows a germline mismatch at one end, possibly a read error. The chain links TRBV6-5 to TRBJ2-7; 10 bases agree with TRBD2. The CDR3 loop spans 15 amino acids. CDR1 is MNHEY, CDR2 SVGAGI, per germline. The CDR3 nucleotides are TGTGCCACCAGTTTAGGTACTAGCGGGGACTACGAGCAGTACTTC. Translation gives CATSLGTSGDYEQYF.

This clone was detected only a few times. This sequence joins TRBV30 and TRBJ1-3; D call uncertain. The CDR3 has 12 residues. V lost 2 bases to trimming and J lost 4 bases, with 6 bases between them. The germline CDR1 and CDR2 sequences are GTSNPN and SVGIG (reference sequence). Here the CDR3 reads CAWSTGGNTIYF. In DNA, the CDR3 is TGTGCCTGGAGTACCGGGGGAAACACCATATATTTT.

This clone was observed a single time. V gene TRBV10-1 combines with J gene TRBJ1-6; weak D call: TRBD1 (5 bases). Trimming cost V 3 bases and J 9 bases, with 12 bases left between them. The CDR3 covers 14 residues. CDR1 and CDR2 (germline): WNHNN, SYGVQD (reference sequence). CDR3 sequence: CASSDSAGVSPLHF. For the CDR3, the DNA is TGCGCCAGCAGTGACTCTGCGGGGGTTTCACCCCTCCACTTT.

This clone was seen a handful of times. The rearrangement joins TRBV29-1 to TRBJ1-1; weak D call: TRBD1 (5 bases). V was clipped by 1 base and J by 4 bases, with 10 bases between them. The CDR3 sequence is 13 residues long. Germline lookup yields CDR1 SQVTM and CDR2 ANQGSEA. The CDR3 DNA reads as TGCAGCGTTGAAGTGGGGGAGGGCACTGAAGCTTTCTTT. This encodes CSVEVGEGTEAFF.

CDR3 amino acids: CASSELGVGDRVYSPLHF. The DNA for the CDR3 is TGTGCCAGCAGTGAATTAGGGGTTGGGGACAGGGTATATTCACCCCTCCACTTT. The chain recombines TRBV2 with TRBJ1-6, with TRBD1 identical over 9 bases. V was pared by 2 bases and J by 8 bases, with 13 bases of the junction left unmatched. The CDR3 contains 18 residues. Per germline, CDR1 SNHLY and CDR2 FYNNEI.

V is TRBV6-6 and J is TRBJ1-1; a possible D gene is TRBD1 (6 bases). The germline V gene has CDR1 MNHNY and CDR2 SVGAGI (reference sequence). The CDR3 contains 14 residues. Trimming stripped 6 bases from V and 3 bases from J, with 14 bases between. CDR3 DNA sequence: TGTGCCAGCAGGTCAGACAGGATGTACACTGAAGCTTTCTTT. As protein: CASRSDRMYTEAFF.

This rearrangement joins TRBV6-5 to TRBJ1-2, with 8 bases identical to TRBD1. There are 15 residues in the CDR3. Germline CDR1 reads MNHEY; CDR2 reads SVGAGI. V was pared by 2 bases and J by 8 bases, with 10 bases of the junction left unmatched. The CDR3 DNA is TGTGCCAGCAGTTACCCCCCCGGACAGGGAGGCGGCTACACCTTC. It yields the protein CASSYPPGQGGGYTF.

The V gene is TRBV11-2, the J gene TRBJ2-1; TRBD1 matches 8 bases. J lost 7 bases, V lost 4 bases, and 6 bases had no gene match. This CDR3 is 14 amino acids long. The germline CDR1 and CDR2 sequences are SGHAT and FQNNGV. CDR3 amino acids: CASSSWTGTNEQFF. Written as DNA, the CDR3 is TGTGCCAGCAGCTCTTGGACAGGGACGAATGAGCAGTTCTTC.